The T cell receptor beta chain under discussion was sequenced for a study of blood T cell repertoires in COVID-19. Study-level background: The cDNA or gDNA used as material had been derived from T cells, B-cell-depleted T cells, or PBMCs.

As handled by the study authors: Estimated nucleated cell counts came from reference gene primer amplification. Method: immunoSEQ multiplex PCR; TCRdb's copy keeps in-frame clones and lacks some. D and trimming were read from the DNA, whereas the V and J calls and clone size are those reported in that table. This table holds about 130,000 clones, about 79% found once. V dropped 3 bases and J dropped 5 bases, with 5 bases sitting between them. CDR3 size: 13 residues. V and J are TRBV12-3 or TRBV12-4 and TRBJ1-6; no clear D. The origin of this receptor is a man aged 40-49 years with active or convalescent COVID-19. The sample was peripheral blood. The CDR3 nucleotides read TGTGCCAGCAGTTTGGGCGATAATTCACCCCTCCACTTT. Its protein is CASSLGDNSPLHF.